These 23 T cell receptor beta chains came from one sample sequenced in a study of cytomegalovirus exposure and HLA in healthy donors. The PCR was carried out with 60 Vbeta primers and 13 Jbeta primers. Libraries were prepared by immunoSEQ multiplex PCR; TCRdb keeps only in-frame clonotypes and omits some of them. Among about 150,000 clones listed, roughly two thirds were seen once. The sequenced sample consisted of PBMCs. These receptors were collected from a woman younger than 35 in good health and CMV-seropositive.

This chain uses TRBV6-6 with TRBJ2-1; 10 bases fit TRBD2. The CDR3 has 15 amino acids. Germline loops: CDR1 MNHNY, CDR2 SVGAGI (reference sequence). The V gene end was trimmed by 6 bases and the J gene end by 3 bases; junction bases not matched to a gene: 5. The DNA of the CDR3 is TGTGCCAGCAGCACGAGCGGGGGGGGCTACAATGAGCAGTTCTTC. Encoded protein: CASSTSGGGYNEQFF.

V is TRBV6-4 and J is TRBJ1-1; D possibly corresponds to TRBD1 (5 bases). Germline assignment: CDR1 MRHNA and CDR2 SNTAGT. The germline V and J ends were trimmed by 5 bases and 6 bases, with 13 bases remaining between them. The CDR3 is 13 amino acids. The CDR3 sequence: CASSKGRDAEAFF. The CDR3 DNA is TGTGCCAGCAGTAAAGGGCGGGACGCTGAAGCTTTCTTT.

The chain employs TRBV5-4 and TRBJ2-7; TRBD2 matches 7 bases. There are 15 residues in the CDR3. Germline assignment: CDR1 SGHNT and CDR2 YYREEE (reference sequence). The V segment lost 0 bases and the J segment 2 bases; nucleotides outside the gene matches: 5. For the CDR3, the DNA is TGTGCCAGCAGCTTGGGGCCCAGCGGGGCCTACGAGCAGTACTTC. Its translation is CASSLGPSGAYEQYF.

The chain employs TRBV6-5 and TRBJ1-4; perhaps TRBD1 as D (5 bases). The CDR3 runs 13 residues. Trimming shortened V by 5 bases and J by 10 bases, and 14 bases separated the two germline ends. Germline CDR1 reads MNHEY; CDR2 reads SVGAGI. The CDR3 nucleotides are TGTGCCAGCAGTGTTGCGACAGAAGGAAAACTGTTTTTT. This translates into CASSVATEGKLFF.

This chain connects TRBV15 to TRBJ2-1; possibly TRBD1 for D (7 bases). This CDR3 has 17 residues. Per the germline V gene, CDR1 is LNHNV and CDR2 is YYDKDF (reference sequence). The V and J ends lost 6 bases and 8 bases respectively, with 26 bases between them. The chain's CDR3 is CATRGRQGAGPRDEQFF. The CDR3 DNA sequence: TGTGCCACCAGGGGTCGACAGGGCGCGGGGCCTCGAGATGAGCAGTTCTTC.

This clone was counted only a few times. The CDR3 region is CASSLEQGRTEAFF. The CDR3 DNA reads as TGCGCCAGCAGCTTGGAACAGGGGCGTACTGAAGCTTTCTTT. The genes are TRBV5-1 and TRBJ1-1; 7 positions match TRBD1. Trimming cost V 0 bases and J 5 bases; bases outside gene matches: 4. The CDR3 consists of 14 residues. Germline V gene sequence: CDR1 SGHRS, CDR2 YFSETQ.

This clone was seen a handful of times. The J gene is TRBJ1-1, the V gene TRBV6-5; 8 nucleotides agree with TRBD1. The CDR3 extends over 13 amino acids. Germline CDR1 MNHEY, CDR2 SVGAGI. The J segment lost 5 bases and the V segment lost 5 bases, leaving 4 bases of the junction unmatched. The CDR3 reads CASSDNRGTEAFF. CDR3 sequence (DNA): TGTGCCAGCAGTGATAACAGGGGGACTGAAGCTTTCTTT.

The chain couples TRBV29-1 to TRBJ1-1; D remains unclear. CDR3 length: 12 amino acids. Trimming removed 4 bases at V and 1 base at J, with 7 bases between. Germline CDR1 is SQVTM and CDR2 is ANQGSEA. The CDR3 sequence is CSVVRENTEAFF. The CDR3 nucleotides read TGCAGCGTTGTACGGGAGAACACTGAAGCTTTCTTT. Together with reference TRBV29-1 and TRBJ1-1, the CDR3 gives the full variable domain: SAVISQKPSRDICQRGTSLTIQCQVDSQVTMMFWYRQQPGQSLTLIATANQGSEATYESGFVIDKFPISRPNLTFSTLTVSNMSPEDSSIYLCSVVRENTEAFFGQGTRLTVV.

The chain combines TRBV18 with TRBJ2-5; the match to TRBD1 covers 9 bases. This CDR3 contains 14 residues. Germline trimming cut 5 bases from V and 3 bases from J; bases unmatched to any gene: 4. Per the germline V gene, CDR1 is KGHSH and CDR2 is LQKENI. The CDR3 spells CASSLTGGKETQYF. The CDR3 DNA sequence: TGTGCCAGCTCATTGACAGGGGGAAAAGAGACCCAGTACTTC.

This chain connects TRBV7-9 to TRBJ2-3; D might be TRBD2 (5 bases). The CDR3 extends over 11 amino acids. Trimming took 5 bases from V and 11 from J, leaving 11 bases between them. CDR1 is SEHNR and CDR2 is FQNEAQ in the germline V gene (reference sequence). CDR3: CASSGSGMQYF. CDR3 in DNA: TGTGCCAGCAGCGGCTCCGGGATGCAGTATTTT.

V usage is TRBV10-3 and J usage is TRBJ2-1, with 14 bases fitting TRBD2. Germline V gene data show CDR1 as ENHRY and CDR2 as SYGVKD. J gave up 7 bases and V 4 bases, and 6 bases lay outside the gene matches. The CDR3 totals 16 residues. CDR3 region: CAISGTSGGRGNEQFF. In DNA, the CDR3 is TGTGCCATCAGTGGGACTAGCGGGGGGCGGGGTAATGAGCAGTTCTTC.

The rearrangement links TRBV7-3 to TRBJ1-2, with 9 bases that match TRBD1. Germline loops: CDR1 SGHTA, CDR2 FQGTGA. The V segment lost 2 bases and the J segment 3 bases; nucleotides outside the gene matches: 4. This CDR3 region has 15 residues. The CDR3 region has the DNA TGTGCCAGCAGCTTACCGGACAGGGGCCACTATGGCTACACCTTC. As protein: CASSLPDRGHYGYTF.

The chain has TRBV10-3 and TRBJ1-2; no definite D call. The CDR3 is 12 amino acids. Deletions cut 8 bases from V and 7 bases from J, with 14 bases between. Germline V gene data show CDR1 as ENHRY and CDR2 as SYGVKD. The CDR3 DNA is TGTGCCATCTGGGAGGGCTTGCTTGGCTACACCTTC. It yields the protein CAIWEGLLGYTF.

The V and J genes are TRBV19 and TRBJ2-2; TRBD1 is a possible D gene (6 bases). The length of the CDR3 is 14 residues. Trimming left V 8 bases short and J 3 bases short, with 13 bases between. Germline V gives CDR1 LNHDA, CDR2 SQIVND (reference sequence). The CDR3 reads CASERRGHTGELFF. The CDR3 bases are TGTGCCAGTGAGCGCAGGGGACACACCGGGGAGCTGTTTTTT.

The CDR3 spells CASSERREAGQGHGYTF. The DNA for the CDR3 is TGTGCCAGCAGTGAACGAAGGGAGGCAGGACAGGGCCATGGCTACACCTTC. The chain combines TRBV2 with TRBJ1-2; 8 positions match TRBD1. Germline V lookup: CDR1 SNHLY, CDR2 FYNNEI. The length of the CDR3 is 17 residues. Unmatched junction bases numbered 14, after V lost 2 bases and J lost 6 bases.

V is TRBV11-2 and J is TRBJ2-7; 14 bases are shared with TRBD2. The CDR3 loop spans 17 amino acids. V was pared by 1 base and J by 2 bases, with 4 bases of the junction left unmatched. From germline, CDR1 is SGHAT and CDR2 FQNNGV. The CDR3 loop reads CASSLGGLAGVPYEQYF. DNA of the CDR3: TGTGCCAGCAGCTTAGGGGGACTAGCGGGGGTCCCCTACGAGCAGTACTTC.

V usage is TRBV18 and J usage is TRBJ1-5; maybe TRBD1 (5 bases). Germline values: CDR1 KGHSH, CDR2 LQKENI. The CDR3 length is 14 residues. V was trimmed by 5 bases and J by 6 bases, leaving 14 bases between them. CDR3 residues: CASSEGGEFQPQHF. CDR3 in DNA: TGTGCCAGCTCAGAGGGAGGGGAGTTTCAGCCCCAGCATTTT.

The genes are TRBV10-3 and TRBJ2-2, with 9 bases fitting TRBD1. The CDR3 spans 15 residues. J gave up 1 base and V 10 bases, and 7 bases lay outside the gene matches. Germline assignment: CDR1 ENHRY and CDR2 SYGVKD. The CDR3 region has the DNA TGTGCCACCGGGGACAGGGTGGAGAACACCGGGGAGCTGTTTTTT. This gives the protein CATGDRVENTGELFF.

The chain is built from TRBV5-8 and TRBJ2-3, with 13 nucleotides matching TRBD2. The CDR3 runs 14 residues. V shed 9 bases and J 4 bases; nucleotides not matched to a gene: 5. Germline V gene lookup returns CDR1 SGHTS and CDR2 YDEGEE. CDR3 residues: CAIWTSGGADTQYF. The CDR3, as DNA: TGTGCCATCTGGACTAGCGGGGGCGCAGATACGCAGTATTTT.

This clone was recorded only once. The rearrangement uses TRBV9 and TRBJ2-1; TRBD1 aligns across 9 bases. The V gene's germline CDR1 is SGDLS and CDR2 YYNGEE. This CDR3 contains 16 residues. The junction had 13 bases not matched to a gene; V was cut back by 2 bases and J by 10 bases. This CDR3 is CASSVGTGTGNLEQFF. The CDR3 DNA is TGTGCCAGCAGCGTGGGGACTGGGACAGGGAATTTGGAGCAGTTCTTC. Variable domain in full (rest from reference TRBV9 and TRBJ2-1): DSGVTQTPKHLITATGQRVTLRCSPRSGDLSVYWYQQSLDQGLQFLIQYYNGEERAKGNILERFSAQQFPDLHSELNLSSLELGDSALYFCASSVGTGTGNLEQFFGPGTRLTVL.

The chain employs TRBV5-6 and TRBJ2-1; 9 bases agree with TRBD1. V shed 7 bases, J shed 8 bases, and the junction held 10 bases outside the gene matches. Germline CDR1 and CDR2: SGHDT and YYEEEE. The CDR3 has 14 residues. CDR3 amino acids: CASARGTGSHEQFF. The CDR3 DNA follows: TGTGCCAGCGCTCGAGGGACAGGGTCCCATGAGCAGTTCTTC.

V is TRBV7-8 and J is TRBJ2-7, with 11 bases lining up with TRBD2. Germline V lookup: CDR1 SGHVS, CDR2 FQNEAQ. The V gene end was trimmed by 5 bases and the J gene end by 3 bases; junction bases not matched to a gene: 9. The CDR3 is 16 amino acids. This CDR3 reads CASSNRLAGKNYEQYF. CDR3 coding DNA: TGTGCCAGCAGCAACCGACTAGCGGGGAAGAACTACGAGCAGTACTTC.

The DNA of the CDR3 is TGTGCCAGCAGCGTAGGGGTCAGCGGGGGGGCCTACAATGAGCAGTTCTTC. It is translated as CASSVGVSGGAYNEQFF. The gene calls are TRBV9 and TRBJ2-1, with 10 bases fitting TRBD2. Germline CDR1 SGDLS, CDR2 YYNGEE. After removal of 0 bases from V and 2 bases from J, the junction contained 5 bases not matched to a gene. This CDR3 is 17 amino acids long.